This is a list of T cell receptor beta chains from one sample in a study of blood T cells in healthy people across ages. MiXCR, applied by TCRdb to the 5' RACE reads, yields one record per CDR3 protein. The sample yields approximately 1,100,000 distinct CDR3 sequences, 35% to 55% seen once. Sample: blood. The receptors were sampled from a woman aged 60-70 years in good health. CDR3s include the opening cysteine and the closing phenylalanine or tryptophan. Each record gives: clone size, V gene, D gene, J gene, CDR3 DNA, CDR3 protein. D genes are given only for firm matches. Clone sizes are given selectively: once, few, many, or a class where the clone is expanded.

once,TRBV25-1,.,TRBJ1-1,TGTGCCAGCAGCGTCGTCCAGGGAACTGAAGCTTTCTTT,CASSVVQGTEAFF
once,TRBV7-9,TRBD1,TRBJ2-2,TGTGCCAGCAGCTCGCCCTCACGGACAGGAACGAACACCGGGGAGCTGTTTTTT,CASSSPSRTGTNTGELFF
.,TRBV13,TRBD1,TRBJ2-7,TGTGCCAGCAGCCGAGACAGGGGACAGGGTCTCTACGAGCAGTACTTC,CASSRDRGQGLYEQYF
.,TRBV27,.,TRBJ2-7,TGTGCCAGCAGTTTCAGTGGCGGAGGCTCCTACGAGCAGTACTTC,CASSFSGGGSYEQYF
.,TRBV30,TRBD1,TRBJ2-3,TGTGCCTCGACCGGGACAGGGGCCACAGATACGCAGTATTTT,CASTGTGATDTQYF
.,TRBV9,.,TRBJ1-2,TGTGCCAGCAGCTCCCCTCGGGGTAGAGGCTACACCTTC,CASSSPRGRGYTF
.,TRBV7-2,.,TRBJ2-7,TGTGCCAGCAGCGCCACCCGGGGCGAGCAGTACTTC,CASSATRGEQYF
few,TRBV11-2,.,TRBJ2-3,TGTGCCAGCAGCCCCCATCTTGATACGCAGTATTTT,CASSPHLDTQYF
.,TRBV12-3/TRBV12-4,TRBD2,TRBJ2-1,TGTGCCAGCAGAGCTAGCGGGAGGGCCTTTCGGGATGAGCAGTTCTTC,CASRASGRAFRDEQFF
.,TRBV12-3/TRBV12-4,.,TRBJ2-1,TGTGCCAGCAGTTTAGGGGCAGGGATTGAGCAGTTCTTC,CASSLGAGIEQFF